The clone carrying this T cell receptor beta chain was counted a few times. As yet, its antigen is unknown. The CDR3 runs to 20 residues. J lost 0 bases, V lost 6 bases, and 12 bases had no gene match. CDR1 and CDR2 (germline): MRHNA, SNTAGT. This sample is drawn from a study of post-analysis software for immune sequencing data. Study-wide points: Normalized Chao1 diversity was significantly reduced in patients versus controls. Compared with controls, patients had more of 4 or 5 TRBV segments, including TRBV5-6, TRBV5-1 and TRBV20-1.

Every TCR beta cDNA library bore unique molecular identifiers. One entry per CDR3 protein, called by TCRdb with MiXCR from the PCR reads. The data show about half a million distinct CDR3 sequences, with around 40% seen just once and 9.5% to 13% held by the top ten. This sequence joins TRBV6-4 and TRBJ2-6; 12 nucleotides match TRBD1. This clonotype originated in a girl aged 5 to 17 with multiple sclerosis. The specimen was blood. This chain's CDR3 is CASRAFGTGGLSSGANVLTF. The CDR3, as DNA: TGTGCCAGCAGAGCTTTCGGGACAGGGGGCCTGAGCTCTGGGGCCAACGTCCTGACTTTC.